This T cell receptor (beta chain) comes out of a study of monozygotic twins with inflammatory bowel disease. Every TCR library consumed about 3.5 ug of total RNA. The team made cDNA by running eight separate reactions for each sample. Reanalyzing the 5' RACE reads, TCRdb keeps one entry per CDR3 protein, without DNA. Its table lists approximately 400,000 distinct CDR3 sequences. The CDR3 is made up of 14 amino acids. The V gene's germline CDR1 is MNHEY and CDR2 SMNVEV (reference sequence). This clonotype was obtained from a human donor with ulcerative colitis or Crohn's disease, or a healthy co-twin of an affected twin (not recorded which). The specimen was blood. The J gene is TRBJ1-6, the V gene TRBV27; TCRdb indicates TRBD1, and absent DNA this call remains unverified. This chain's CDR3 is CASSPTAYNSPLHF.